This record covers a single TCR beta chain. Sequencing of TCR beta, carried out with a high-throughput approach, was applied to CD8+ and CD4+ T cells from the blood. The multiple sclerosis controls were treatment-naive patients affected by stable or active relapsing-remitting disease. TEMRA cells were FACS-enriched and CD8+ and CD4+ T cells negatively isolated. The data are from a study of CD8 T cells in Susac syndrome. Random hexamers were used to reverse transcribe an amount of roughly 0.5 to 1 ug RNA. TCR beta CDR3 was amplified by immunoSEQ covering 54 Vbeta and 13 Jbeta. TCRdb recomputed calls from the immunoSEQ multiplex PCR reads with MiXCR, one row per CDR3 protein. Among about 120,000 distinct CDR3 sequences listed, about 95% were seen once. The germline gives CDR1 LGHDT, CDR2 YNNKEL (reference sequence). The CDR3 runs 12 residues. Deletions cut 4 bases from V and 6 bases from J, with 9 bases between.

This receptor was identified in a human donor with multiple sclerosis. The sample consisted of CD4+ T cells from PBMCs. The chain combines TRBV3-1 with TRBJ1-2, with D maybe TRBD1 (5 bases). CDR3 residues: CASSPGPNGYTF. Here the CDR3 DNA reads TGTGCCAGCAGCCCGGGGCCGAATGGCTACACCTTC.